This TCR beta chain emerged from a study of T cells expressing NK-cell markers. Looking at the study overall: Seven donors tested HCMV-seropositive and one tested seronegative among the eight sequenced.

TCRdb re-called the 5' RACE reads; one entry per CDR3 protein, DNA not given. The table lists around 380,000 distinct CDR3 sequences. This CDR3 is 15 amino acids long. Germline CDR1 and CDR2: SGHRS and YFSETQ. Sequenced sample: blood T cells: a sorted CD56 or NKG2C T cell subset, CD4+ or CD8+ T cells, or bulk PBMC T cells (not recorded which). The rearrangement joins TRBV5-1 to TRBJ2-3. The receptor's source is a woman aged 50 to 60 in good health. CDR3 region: CASSVVGETADTQYF. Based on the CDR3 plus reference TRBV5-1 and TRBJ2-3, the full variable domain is KAGVTQTPRYLIKTRGQQVTLSCSPISGHRSVSWYQQTPGQGLQFLFEYFSETQRNKGNFPGRFSGRQFSNSRSEMNVSTLELGDSALYLCASSVVGETADTQYFGPGTRLTVL.